Listed below are T cell receptor beta chains from one sample, sequenced in a study of spatial heterogeneity in lung cancer. TCRdb used MiXCR to reprocess the 5' RACE reads, holding one entry per CDR3 protein. The data contain about 3,200 distinct CDR3 sequences, roughly 41% of them singletons. This material consisted of PBMCs, taken at surgery. The source is a male donor with early-stage non-small cell lung cancer. Each CDR3 is given with its conserved first and last residue. A D gene is named only where the DNA matches it firmly. Only part of the rows carry a size: once, few, many, or a class if the clone is expanded.

d_call: TRBD1; v_call: TRBV6-1; j_call: TRBJ2-6; clone_size: -; cdr3_aa: CASSRDRIFSGANVLTF; cdr3_nt: TGTGCCAGCAGTCGGGACAGGATTTTCTCTGGGGCCAACGTCCTGACTTTC
d_call: TRBD1; v_call: TRBV5-6; j_call: TRBJ2-7; clone_size: -; cdr3_aa: CASSETGARKDEQYF; cdr3_nt: TGTGCCAGCAGCGAAACAGGGGCCCGCAAGGACGAGCAGTACTTC
d_call: -; v_call: TRBV24-1; j_call: TRBJ2-5; clone_size: -; cdr3_aa: CATRAREEETQYF; cdr3_nt: TGTGCCACCAGGGCGAGGGAGGAAGAGACCCAGTACTTC
d_call: -; v_call: TRBV5-6; j_call: TRBJ2-4; clone_size: -; cdr3_aa: CASSWRNPAKNIQYF; cdr3_nt: TGTGCCAGCAGCTGGAGGAACCCGGCCAAAAACATTCAGTACTTC
d_call: -; v_call: TRBV11-3; j_call: TRBJ2-7; clone_size: few; cdr3_aa: CASGGRAYEQYF; cdr3_nt: TGTGCCAGCGGGGGGAGAGCCTACGAGCAGTACTTC
d_call: -; v_call: TRBV6-5; j_call: TRBJ2-3; clone_size: few; cdr3_aa: CASSWGRGNTQYF; cdr3_nt: TGTGCCAGCAGTTGGGGACGGGGAAATACGCAGTATTTT
d_call: TRBD2; v_call: TRBV12-3/TRBV12-4; j_call: TRBJ2-5; clone_size: few; cdr3_aa: CASSLGLGGRPQETQYF; cdr3_nt: TGTGCCAGCAGTTTAGGACTTGGCGGGAGGCCCCAAGAGACCCAGTACTTC
d_call: -; v_call: TRBV14; j_call: TRBJ2-2; clone_size: few; cdr3_aa: CASSPGTPNTGELFF; cdr3_nt: TGTGCCAGCAGTCCCGGGACACCAAACACCGGGGAGCTGTTTTTT
d_call: TRBD2; v_call: TRBV19; j_call: TRBJ2-7; clone_size: -; cdr3_aa: CATTVGSGRADEQYF; cdr3_nt: TGTGCCACAACCGTCGGGAGCGGGAGGGCCGACGAGCAGTACTTC
d_call: -; v_call: TRBV20-1; j_call: TRBJ2-7; clone_size: few; cdr3_aa: CSARPDSYEQYF; cdr3_nt: TGCAGTGCTAGACCCGACAGCTACGAGCAGTACTTC
d_call: TRBD1; v_call: TRBV5-1; j_call: TRBJ2-7; clone_size: many; cdr3_aa: CASSLPGQGTEQYF; cdr3_nt: TGCGCCAGCAGCCTCCCGGGACAGGGGACCGAGCAGTACTTC
d_call: TRBD1; v_call: TRBV6-5; j_call: TRBJ2-7; clone_size: -; cdr3_aa: CASSYSMGQGFEQYF; cdr3_nt: TGTGCCAGCAGTTACTCGATGGGACAGGGTTTTGAGCAGTACTTC
d_call: TRBD2; v_call: TRBV11-2; j_call: TRBJ2-3; clone_size: -; cdr3_aa: CASSFRGEGTDTQYF; cdr3_nt: TGTGCCAGCAGCTTCAGAGGGGAGGGGACAGATACGCAGTATTTT
d_call: -; v_call: TRBV30; j_call: TRBJ1-1; clone_size: -; cdr3_aa: CAWAPGAFF; cdr3_nt: TGTGCCTGGGCTCCGGGGGCTTTCTTT
d_call: -; v_call: TRBV6-1; j_call: TRBJ2-5; clone_size: -; cdr3_aa: CASGRRGETQYF; cdr3_nt: TGTGCCAGCGGAAGAAGGGGGGAGACCCAGTACTTC
d_call: -; v_call: TRBV2; j_call: TRBJ1-2; clone_size: few; cdr3_aa: CASRDLSGYTF; cdr3_nt: TGTGCCAGCAGGGACCTATCGGGCTACACCTTC
d_call: TRBD1; v_call: TRBV23-1; j_call: TRBJ2-7; clone_size: medium-sized; cdr3_aa: CASSHTPDRGGYEQYF; cdr3_nt: TGCGCCAGCAGTCACACACCGGACAGGGGAGGCTACGAGCAGTACTTC
d_call: -; v_call: TRBV4-3; j_call: TRBJ2-7; clone_size: -; cdr3_aa: CASSQDQGEDDEQYF; cdr3_nt: TGCGCCAGCAGCCAAGATCAAGGGGAGGACGACGAGCAGTACTTC
d_call: TRBD2; v_call: TRBV27; j_call: TRBJ2-3; clone_size: -; cdr3_aa: CASRRSGTSASSTDTQYF; cdr3_nt: TGTGCCAGCAGACGATCCGGGACTAGTGCTTCTAGCACAGATACGCAGTATTTT
d_call: -; v_call: TRBV6-5; j_call: TRBJ2-5; clone_size: -; cdr3_aa: CASESQETQYF; cdr3_nt: TGTGCCAGCGAATCCCAAGAGACCCAGTACTTC
d_call: -; v_call: TRBV11-2; j_call: TRBJ2-1; clone_size: -; cdr3_aa: CASSDLVKGRSYNEQFF; cdr3_nt: TGTGCCAGCAGCGATCTAGTGAAGGGGAGGTCCTACAATGAGCAGTTCTTC
d_call: TRBD2; v_call: TRBV24-1; j_call: TRBJ2-2; clone_size: many; cdr3_aa: CATSDGLAGLNGELFF; cdr3_nt: TGTGCCACCAGTGACGGACTAGCGGGATTGAACGGGGAGCTGTTTTTT
d_call: TRBD2; v_call: TRBV6-5; j_call: TRBJ2-7; clone_size: -; cdr3_aa: CASQLGTSGGGEQYF; cdr3_nt: TGTGCCAGCCAGCTCGGGACTAGCGGGGGCGGCGAGCAGTACTTC
d_call: TRBD2; v_call: TRBV2; j_call: TRBJ2-7; clone_size: -; cdr3_aa: CASSEAGLAGKGQYF; cdr3_nt: TGTGCCAGCAGTGAAGCGGGACTAGCGGGAAAAGGGCAGTACTTC
d_call: TRBD1; v_call: TRBV5-1; j_call: TRBJ2-3; clone_size: -; cdr3_aa: CASSPLTGVLGDTQYF; cdr3_nt: TGCGCCAGCAGCCCGCTGACAGGGGTCCTGGGGGATACGCAGTATTTT
d_call: -; v_call: TRBV7-2; j_call: TRBJ2-4; clone_size: large; cdr3_aa: CASSLWPAVGNIQYF; cdr3_nt: TGTGCCAGCAGCTTATGGCCTGCCGTCGGAAACATTCAGTACTTC
d_call: -; v_call: TRBV28; j_call: TRBJ2-5; clone_size: -; cdr3_aa: CASSLGAVQETQYF; cdr3_nt: TGTGCCAGCAGTTTAGGGGCGGTTCAAGAGACCCAGTACTTC
d_call: -; v_call: TRBV5-1; j_call: TRBJ1-2; clone_size: -; cdr3_aa: CASNLIRAYGYTF; cdr3_nt: TGCGCCAGCAACTTGATACGGGCTTATGGCTACACCTTC
d_call: -; v_call: TRBV12-3/TRBV12-4; j_call: TRBJ2-7; clone_size: many; cdr3_aa: CASSLGGSYEQYF; cdr3_nt: TGTGCCAGCAGTTTAGGGGGCTCCTACGAGCAGTACTTC
d_call: TRBD1; v_call: TRBV5-1; j_call: TRBJ2-7; clone_size: -; cdr3_aa: CASSLVDRRYEQYF; cdr3_nt: TGCGCCAGCAGCTTGGTGGACAGGCGCTACGAGCAGTACTTC
d_call: -; v_call: TRBV28; j_call: TRBJ2-7; clone_size: -; cdr3_aa: CASSLPGTGGEQYF; cdr3_nt: TGTGCCAGCAGTCTCCCGGGGACCGGGGGCGAGCAGTACTTC
d_call: TRBD1; v_call: TRBV27; j_call: TRBJ1-2; clone_size: many; cdr3_aa: CASSGTADNYGYTF; cdr3_nt: TGTGCCAGCAGCGGGACAGCGGATAACTATGGCTACACCTTC
d_call: -; v_call: TRBV12-3/TRBV12-4; j_call: TRBJ2-7; clone_size: few; cdr3_aa: CASSPLRGTTILNEQYF; cdr3_nt: TGTGCCAGCAGTCCCTTGAGGGGAACTACAATCTTAAACGAGCAGTACTTC
d_call: TRBD1; v_call: TRBV12-3/TRBV12-4; j_call: TRBJ1-2; clone_size: -; cdr3_aa: CASSPGQGVNYGYTF; cdr3_nt: TGTGCCAGCAGTCCCGGACAGGGGGTAAACTATGGCTACACCTTC
d_call: -; v_call: TRBV11-2; j_call: TRBJ2-2; clone_size: -; cdr3_aa: CASSLGSLMWGDTGELFF; cdr3_nt: TGTGCCAGCAGCTTAGGGAGTTTAATGTGGGGGGACACCGGGGAGCTGTTTTTT
d_call: -; v_call: TRBV18; j_call: TRBJ2-3; clone_size: -; cdr3_aa: CASSPSEDTDTQYF; cdr3_nt: TGTGCCAGCTCACCATCGGAGGACACAGATACGCAGTATTTT
d_call: -; v_call: TRBV20-1; j_call: TRBJ2-1; clone_size: few; cdr3_aa: CSASRGGRFNEQFF; cdr3_nt: TGCAGTGCTAGCAGGGGGGGCAGATTCAATGAGCAGTTCTTC